Listed below are T cell receptor beta chains from one sample, sequenced in a study of identical twins. TCRdb itself ran the 5' RACE reads through MiXCR, one entry per CDR3 protein. The top ten clones hold 1.5% to 2% of a sample with roughly 630,000 distinct CDR3 sequences, about 7.1% of them seen once. This sample also belongs to another study, concerning yellow fever vaccine responses in identical twins.

The specimen was PBMCs. The receptors here all came from a young woman in good health. Each CDR3 is given with its conserved first and last residue. The order of the fields is V gene, clone size, D gene, J gene, CDR3 protein, CDR3 DNA. The D gene is left open where the match is weak. Rows may omit the clone size; those that give it use once, few, many or a size class.

v_call: TRBV4-1
clone_size: few
d_call: TRBD1
j_call: TRBJ1-2
cdr3_aa: CASSQRTGVTPTF
cdr3_nt: TGCGCCAGCAGCCAACGTACAGGGGTAACTCCCACCTTC

v_call: TRBV28
clone_size: many
d_call: -
j_call: TRBJ1-1
cdr3_aa: CASNKLMDTEAFF
cdr3_nt: TGTGCCAGCAATAAGTTGATGGACACTGAAGCTTTCTTT

v_call: TRBV24-1
clone_size: many
d_call: TRBD2
j_call: TRBJ2-2
cdr3_aa: CATDSSGDTGELFF
cdr3_nt: TGTGCCACAGACTCTAGCGGGGACACCGGGGAGCTGTTTTTT

v_call: TRBV18
clone_size: -
d_call: TRBD2
j_call: TRBJ2-7
cdr3_aa: CASSPGLAGPYEQYF
cdr3_nt: TGTGCCAGCTCACCGGGACTAGCGGGGCCCTACGAGCAGTACTTC

v_call: TRBV7-9
clone_size: -
d_call: -
j_call: TRBJ2-5
cdr3_aa: CASSLGGPSLVETQYF
cdr3_nt: TGTGCCAGCAGCTTAGGAGGGCCTAGCTTAGTGGAGACCCAGTACTTC

v_call: TRBV2
clone_size: -
d_call: -
j_call: TRBJ2-5
cdr3_aa: CASSEALVFQETQYF
cdr3_nt: TGTGCCAGCAGTGAAGCGCTAGTATTCCAAGAGACCCAGTACTTC

v_call: TRBV20-1
clone_size: -
d_call: TRBD1
j_call: TRBJ2-3
cdr3_aa: CSVSRGKATDTQYF
cdr3_nt: TGCAGTGTATCCAGGGGGAAAGCCACAGATACGCAGTATTTT

v_call: TRBV12-3/TRBV12-4
clone_size: few
d_call: TRBD2
j_call: TRBJ2-1
cdr3_aa: CASSAGLAGVDEQFF
cdr3_nt: TGTGCCAGCAGTGCGGGACTAGCGGGGGTAGATGAGCAGTTCTTC

v_call: TRBV12-3/TRBV12-4
clone_size: -
d_call: TRBD1
j_call: TRBJ2-3
cdr3_aa: CASSFGPGQSTDTQYF
cdr3_nt: TGTGCCAGCAGTTTCGGTCCGGGACAGAGCACAGATACGCAGTATTTT

v_call: TRBV20-1
clone_size: -
d_call: -
j_call: TRBJ2-7
cdr3_aa: CSARDYPSYEQYF
cdr3_nt: TGCAGTGCTAGGGACTACCCGTCCTACGAGCAGTACTTC

v_call: TRBV6-1
clone_size: few
d_call: -
j_call: TRBJ1-2
cdr3_aa: CASSVPGNRDGYTF
cdr3_nt: TGTGCCAGCAGTGTCCCGGGAAACAGGGATGGCTACACCTTC

v_call: TRBV3-1
clone_size: -
d_call: TRBD2
j_call: TRBJ2-7
cdr3_aa: CATTQVPLLASSYEQYF
cdr3_nt: TGTGCCACCACCCAAGTCCCCCTACTAGCGTCCTCCTACGAGCAGTACTTC

v_call: TRBV28
clone_size: many
d_call: -
j_call: TRBJ1-6
cdr3_aa: CASSLRQFSYNSPLHF
cdr3_nt: TGTGCCAGCAGTTTACGACAGTTCTCCTATAATTCACCCCTCCACTTT

v_call: TRBV7-3
clone_size: few
d_call: -
j_call: TRBJ2-5
cdr3_aa: CASSLWAGRQETQYF
cdr3_nt: TGTGCCAGCAGCTTATGGGCGGGTCGCCAAGAGACCCAGTACTTC

v_call: TRBV5-1
clone_size: few
d_call: TRBD1
j_call: TRBJ1-2
cdr3_aa: CASSLTQDRDGYTF
cdr3_nt: TGCGCCAGCAGCCTTACACAAGACAGGGATGGCTACACCTTC

v_call: TRBV6-2/TRBV6-3
clone_size: -
d_call: TRBD1
j_call: TRBJ1-1
cdr3_aa: CASSYPSTGRTEAFF
cdr3_nt: TGTGCCAGCAGTTATCCGTCGACAGGGAGGACTGAAGCTTTCTTT

v_call: TRBV27
clone_size: many
d_call: -
j_call: TRBJ2-3
cdr3_aa: CASSFQGSGVDTQYF
cdr3_nt: TGTGCCAGCAGTTTTCAGGGGTCCGGGGTAGATACGCAGTATTTT

v_call: TRBV25-1
clone_size: once
d_call: -
j_call: TRBJ2-2
cdr3_aa: CASSEWGLTGELFF
cdr3_nt: TGTGCCAGCAGTGAATGGGGACTCACCGGGGAGCTGTTTTTT

v_call: TRBV25-1
clone_size: many
d_call: TRBD2
j_call: TRBJ2-1
cdr3_aa: CASRPPGLNNEQFF
cdr3_nt: TGTGCCAGCAGGCCTCCGGGACTAAATAATGAGCAGTTCTTC

v_call: TRBV12-3/TRBV12-4
clone_size: -
d_call: -
j_call: TRBJ1-3
cdr3_aa: CASSLEGFRSGNTIYF
cdr3_nt: TGTGCCAGCAGTTTAGAAGGATTCCGCTCTGGAAACACCATATATTTT

v_call: TRBV18
clone_size: -
d_call: -
j_call: TRBJ2-3
cdr3_aa: CASSPSGAQVTQYF
cdr3_nt: TGTGCCAGCTCACCATCCGGGGCGCAAGTAACGCAGTATTTT

v_call: TRBV4-1
clone_size: -
d_call: -
j_call: TRBJ2-7
cdr3_aa: CASSQASVWGTTYEQYF
cdr3_nt: TGCGCCAGCAGCCAAGCCTCCGTTTGGGGAACCACCTACGAGCAGTACTTC

v_call: TRBV2
clone_size: few
d_call: -
j_call: TRBJ2-1
cdr3_aa: CASSEVGGSDDEQFF
cdr3_nt: TGTGCCAGCAGTGAAGTAGGGGGTAGCGACGATGAGCAGTTCTTC

v_call: TRBV3-1
clone_size: -
d_call: -
j_call: TRBJ1-5
cdr3_aa: CASSKVHNQPQHF
cdr3_nt: TGTGCCAGCAGCAAGGTGCACAATCAGCCCCAGCATTTT

v_call: TRBV5-1
clone_size: few
d_call: -
j_call: TRBJ2-3
cdr3_aa: CASSPERPETDTQYF
cdr3_nt: TGCGCCAGCAGCCCGGAAAGACCCGAGACAGATACGCAGTATTTT

v_call: TRBV7-2
clone_size: -
d_call: TRBD2
j_call: TRBJ2-7
cdr3_aa: CASSERGGDPYEQYF
cdr3_nt: TGTGCCAGCAGCGAGCGGGGGGGAGATCCCTACGAGCAGTACTTC

v_call: TRBV20-1
clone_size: many
d_call: -
j_call: TRBJ2-7
cdr3_aa: CSASGGPLSYEQYF
cdr3_nt: TGCAGTGCTTCTGGGGGGCCGCTCTCCTACGAGCAGTACTTC

v_call: TRBV18
clone_size: many
d_call: TRBD2
j_call: TRBJ2-3
cdr3_aa: CASSPGGLSTDTQYF
cdr3_nt: TGTGCCAGCTCGCCGGGAGGACTCAGCACAGATACGCAGTATTTT

v_call: TRBV5-1
clone_size: many
d_call: TRBD1
j_call: TRBJ1-2
cdr3_aa: CASSLRAGGLTNYGYTF
cdr3_nt: TGCGCCAGCAGCTTGAGGGCAGGGGGCCTTACGAACTATGGCTACACCTTC

v_call: TRBV6-5
clone_size: -
d_call: -
j_call: TRBJ2-5
cdr3_aa: CASSYFIQSKTQYF
cdr3_nt: TGTGCCAGCAGTTACTTCATCCAGTCGAAGACCCAGTACTTC

v_call: TRBV3-1
clone_size: many
d_call: -
j_call: TRBJ1-5
cdr3_aa: CASSQGGTPQHF
cdr3_nt: TGTGCCAGCAGCCAAGGTGGAACGCCCCAGCATTTT

v_call: TRBV6-1
clone_size: -
d_call: -
j_call: TRBJ1-4
cdr3_aa: CASRDSGNEKLFF
cdr3_nt: TGTGCCAGCAGGGACAGCGGTAATGAAAAACTGTTTTTT

v_call: TRBV5-4
clone_size: few
d_call: TRBD1
j_call: TRBJ2-1
cdr3_aa: CASSFLAAGTGGAGNEQFF
cdr3_nt: TGTGCCAGCAGCTTTCTGGCTGCTGGGACAGGGGGCGCCGGCAATGAGCAGTTCTTC

v_call: TRBV12-3/TRBV12-4
clone_size: many
d_call: TRBD2
j_call: TRBJ2-4
cdr3_aa: CASRPSGLSLAKNIQYF
cdr3_nt: TGTGCCAGCAGGCCTAGCGGACTTTCGTTAGCCAAAAACATTCAGTACTTC

v_call: TRBV2
clone_size: -
d_call: TRBD1
j_call: TRBJ1-5
cdr3_aa: CASSEEGTGSQPQHF
cdr3_nt: TGTGCCAGCAGTGAAGAAGGGACAGGGAGTCAGCCCCAGCATTTT

v_call: TRBV6-5
clone_size: many
d_call: -
j_call: TRBJ2-3
cdr3_aa: CASSYKVSTTLTDTQYF
cdr3_nt: TGTGCCAGCAGTTACAAGGTCTCCACCACACTCACAGATACGCAGTATTTT

v_call: TRBV3-1
clone_size: few
d_call: -
j_call: TRBJ2-1
cdr3_aa: CASSPGGAARWGEQFF
cdr3_nt: TGTGCCAGCAGCCCTGGCGGGGCGGCCCGGTGGGGGGAGCAGTTCTTC

v_call: TRBV7-9
clone_size: -
d_call: TRBD1
j_call: TRBJ2-2
cdr3_aa: CASSFAGTGTNTGELFF
cdr3_nt: TGTGCCAGCAGCTTCGCCGGGACAGGGACGAACACCGGGGAGCTGTTTTTT

v_call: TRBV29-1
clone_size: -
d_call: -
j_call: TRBJ2-7
cdr3_aa: CSVEGGEVRGNEQYF
cdr3_nt: TGCAGCGTTGAGGGGGGAGAGGTTCGAGGGAACGAGCAGTACTTC

v_call: TRBV12-3/TRBV12-4
clone_size: many
d_call: -
j_call: TRBJ1-1
cdr3_aa: CASSSRDVATEAFF
cdr3_nt: TGTGCCAGCAGTTCCCGAGACGTGGCAACTGAAGCTTTCTTT

v_call: TRBV2
clone_size: -
d_call: -
j_call: TRBJ2-1
cdr3_aa: CASRWDGYNEQFF
cdr3_nt: TGTGCCAGCAGGTGGGACGGGTACAATGAGCAGTTCTTC

v_call: TRBV18
clone_size: few
d_call: TRBD2
j_call: TRBJ2-7
cdr3_aa: CASSPLAGNTYEQYF
cdr3_nt: TGTGCCAGCTCACCTTTAGCGGGAAACACCTACGAGCAGTACTTC

v_call: TRBV10-3
clone_size: few
d_call: -
j_call: TRBJ2-1
cdr3_aa: CAISGGTALYNEQFF
cdr3_nt: TGTGCCATCAGCGGGGGGACAGCTCTCTACAATGAGCAGTTCTTC

v_call: TRBV7-7
clone_size: -
d_call: -
j_call: TRBJ2-6
cdr3_aa: CASSSTWGTGANVLTF
cdr3_nt: TGTGCCAGCAGCTCCACGTGGGGAACTGGGGCCAACGTCCTGACTTTC

v_call: TRBV5-1
clone_size: few
d_call: -
j_call: TRBJ2-7
cdr3_aa: CASSLPWGPRAYEQYF
cdr3_nt: TGCGCCAGCAGCTTGCCATGGGGCCCCCGGGCCTACGAGCAGTACTTC

v_call: TRBV12-3/TRBV12-4
clone_size: few
d_call: -
j_call: TRBJ2-1
cdr3_aa: CATEGNYNEQFF
cdr3_nt: TGTGCTACAGAGGGAAACTACAATGAGCAGTTCTTC

v_call: TRBV14
clone_size: many
d_call: TRBD1
j_call: TRBJ2-3
cdr3_aa: CASSPIGQVTDTQYF
cdr3_nt: TGTGCCAGCAGCCCCATCGGACAGGTCACAGATACGCAGTATTTT

v_call: TRBV5-1
clone_size: -
d_call: TRBD1
j_call: TRBJ1-2
cdr3_aa: CASSLALRTGGEITKGYTF
cdr3_nt: TGCGCCAGCAGCTTGGCCCTCCGGACAGGGGGCGAAATTACGAAGGGCTACACCTTC

v_call: TRBV20-1
clone_size: -
d_call: -
j_call: TRBJ2-2
cdr3_aa: CSASPWERATGELFF
cdr3_nt: TGCAGTGCTAGCCCCTGGGAGCGGGCCACCGGGGAGCTGTTTTTT

v_call: TRBV14
clone_size: few
d_call: TRBD2
j_call: TRBJ2-5
cdr3_aa: CASSPEGLADQETQYF
cdr3_nt: TGTGCCAGCAGCCCTGAGGGACTAGCGGACCAAGAGACCCAGTACTTC

v_call: TRBV7-2
clone_size: few
d_call: -
j_call: TRBJ1-1
cdr3_aa: CASSLAGYREPPEAFF
cdr3_nt: TGTGCCAGCAGCTTAGCGGGGTACAGAGAGCCCCCTGAAGCTTTCTTT

v_call: TRBV7-8
clone_size: many
d_call: -
j_call: TRBJ1-5
cdr3_aa: CASSSGVRGRPQHF
cdr3_nt: TGTGCCAGCAGCTCAGGGGTAAGGGGACGGCCCCAGCATTTT

v_call: TRBV5-1
clone_size: -
d_call: -
j_call: TRBJ2-1
cdr3_aa: CASSQGLGRGEQFF
cdr3_nt: TGCGCCAGCAGCCAGGGACTGGGGCGGGGTGAGCAGTTCTTC

v_call: TRBV12-3/TRBV12-4
clone_size: few
d_call: -
j_call: TRBJ2-1
cdr3_aa: CASSPRQGSHNEQFF
cdr3_nt: TGTGCCAGCAGTCCCCGGCAGGGGTCCCACAATGAGCAGTTCTTC

v_call: TRBV27
clone_size: few
d_call: -
j_call: TRBJ1-5
cdr3_aa: CASSYQGSNQPQHF
cdr3_nt: TGTGCCAGCAGTTATCAGGGAAGCAATCAGCCCCAGCATTTT

v_call: TRBV11-1
clone_size: many
d_call: -
j_call: TRBJ2-1
cdr3_aa: CASSQRGGALIDSYNEQFF
cdr3_nt: TGTGCCAGCAGCCAAAGGGGGGGGGCCCTTATCGACTCCTACAATGAGCAGTTCTTC

v_call: TRBV5-1
clone_size: -
d_call: -
j_call: TRBJ2-2
cdr3_aa: CASSHGGIAGELFF
cdr3_nt: TGCGCCAGCAGCCACGGCGGGATAGCTGGGGAGCTGTTTTTT

v_call: TRBV29-1
clone_size: -
d_call: -
j_call: TRBJ2-5
cdr3_aa: CSVGNSPETQYF
cdr3_nt: TGCAGCGTTGGGAACAGTCCCGAGACCCAGTACTTC

v_call: TRBV5-1
clone_size: -
d_call: -
j_call: TRBJ2-3
cdr3_aa: CASSRGSGSGTDTQYF
cdr3_nt: TGCGCCAGCAGCCGGGGAAGCGGTTCTGGCACAGATACGCAGTATTTT